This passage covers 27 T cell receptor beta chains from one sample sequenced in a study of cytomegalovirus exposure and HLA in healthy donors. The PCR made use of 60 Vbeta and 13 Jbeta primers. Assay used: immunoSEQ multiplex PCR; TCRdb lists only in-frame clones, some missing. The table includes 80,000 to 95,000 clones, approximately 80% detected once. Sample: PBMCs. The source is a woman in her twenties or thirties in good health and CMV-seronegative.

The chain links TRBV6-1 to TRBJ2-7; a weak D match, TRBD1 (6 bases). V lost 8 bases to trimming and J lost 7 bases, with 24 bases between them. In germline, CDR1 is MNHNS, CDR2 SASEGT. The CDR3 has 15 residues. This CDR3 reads CASPSTPDRRGEQYF. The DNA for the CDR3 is TGTGCCAGCCCATCTACCCCTGACAGGAGAGGTGAGCAGTACTTC.

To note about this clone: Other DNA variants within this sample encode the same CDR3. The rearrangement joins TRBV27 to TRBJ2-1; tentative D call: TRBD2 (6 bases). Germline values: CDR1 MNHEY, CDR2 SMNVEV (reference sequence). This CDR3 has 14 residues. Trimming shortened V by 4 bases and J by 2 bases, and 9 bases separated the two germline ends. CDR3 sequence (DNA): TGTGCCAGCAGTTCTAGCGAACCCTACAATGAGCAGTTCTTC. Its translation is CASSSSEPYNEQFF.

CDR3 region: CASSQYEGGELFF. The DNA of the CDR3 is TGTGCCAGCAGCCAGTACGAGGGCGGGGAGCTGTTTTTT. The chain has TRBV11-3 and TRBJ2-2; perhaps TRBD2 as D (5 bases). V was clipped by 5 bases and J by 7 bases, with 11 bases between them. The CDR3 has 13 amino acids. Per the germline V gene, CDR1 is SGHNT and CDR2 is YENEEA.

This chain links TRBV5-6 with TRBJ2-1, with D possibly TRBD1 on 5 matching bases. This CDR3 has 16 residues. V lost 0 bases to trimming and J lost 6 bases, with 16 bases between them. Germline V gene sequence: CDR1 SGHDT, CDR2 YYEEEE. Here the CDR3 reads CASSLVSFPRGNEQFF. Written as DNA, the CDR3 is TGTGCCAGCAGCTTGGTCTCCTTCCCTAGGGGCAATGAGCAGTTCTTC.

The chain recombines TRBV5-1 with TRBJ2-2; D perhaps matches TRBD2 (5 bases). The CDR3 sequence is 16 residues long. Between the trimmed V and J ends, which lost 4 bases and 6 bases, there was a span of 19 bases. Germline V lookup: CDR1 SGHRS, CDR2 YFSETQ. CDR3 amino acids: CASSPSGLAEAGELFF. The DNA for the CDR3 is TGCGCCAGCAGCCCGTCTGGGCTAGCTGAGGCCGGGGAGCTGTTTTTT.

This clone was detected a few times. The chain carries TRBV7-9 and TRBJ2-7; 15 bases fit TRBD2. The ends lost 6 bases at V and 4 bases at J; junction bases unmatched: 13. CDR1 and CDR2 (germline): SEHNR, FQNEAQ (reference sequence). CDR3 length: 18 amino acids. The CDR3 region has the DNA TGTGCCAGCAGTACCAGGACTAGCGGGAGGGCCGTTTGGTACGAGCAGTACTTC. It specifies CASSTRTSGRAVWYEQYF.

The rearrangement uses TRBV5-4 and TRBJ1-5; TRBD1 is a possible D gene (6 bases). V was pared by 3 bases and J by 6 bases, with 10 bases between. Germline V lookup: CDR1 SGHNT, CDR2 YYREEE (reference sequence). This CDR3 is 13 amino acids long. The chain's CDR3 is CASSSGVSQPQHF. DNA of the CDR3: TGTGCCAGCAGCTCAGGGGTCTCTCAGCCCCAGCATTTT.

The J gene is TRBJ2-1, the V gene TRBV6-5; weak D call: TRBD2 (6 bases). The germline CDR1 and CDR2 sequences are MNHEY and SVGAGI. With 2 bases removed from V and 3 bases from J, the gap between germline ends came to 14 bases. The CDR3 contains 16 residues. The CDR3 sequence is CASSYIGSLFYNEQFF. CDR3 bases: TGTGCCAGCAGTTACATCGGGAGCTTGTTCTACAATGAGCAGTTCTTC.

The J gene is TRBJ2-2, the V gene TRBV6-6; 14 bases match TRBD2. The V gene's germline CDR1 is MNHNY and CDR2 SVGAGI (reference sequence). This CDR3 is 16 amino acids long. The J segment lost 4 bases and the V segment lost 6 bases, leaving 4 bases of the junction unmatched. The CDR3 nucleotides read TGTGCCAGCAGGCCGGGACTAGCGGGAGTCACCGGGGAGCTGTTTTTT. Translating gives CASRPGLAGVTGELFF.

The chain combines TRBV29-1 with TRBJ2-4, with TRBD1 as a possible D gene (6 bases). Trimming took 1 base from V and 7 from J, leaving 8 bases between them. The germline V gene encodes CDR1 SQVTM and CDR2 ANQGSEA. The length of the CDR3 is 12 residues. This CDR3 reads CSVEVQGNIQYF. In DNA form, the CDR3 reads TGCAGCGTTGAAGTTCAGGGGAACATTCAGTACTTC.

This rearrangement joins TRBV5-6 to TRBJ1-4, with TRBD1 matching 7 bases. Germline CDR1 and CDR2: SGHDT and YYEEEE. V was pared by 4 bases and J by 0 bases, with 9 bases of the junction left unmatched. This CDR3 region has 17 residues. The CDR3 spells CASSITGVGSTNEKLFF. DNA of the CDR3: TGTGCCAGCAGCATAACAGGGGTGGGTTCAACTAATGAAAAACTGTTTTTT.

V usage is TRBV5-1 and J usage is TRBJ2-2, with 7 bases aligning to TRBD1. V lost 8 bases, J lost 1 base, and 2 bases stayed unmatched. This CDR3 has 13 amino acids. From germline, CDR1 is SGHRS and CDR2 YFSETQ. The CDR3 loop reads CASRQGNTGELFF. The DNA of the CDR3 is TGCGCCAGTCGACAGGGGAACACCGGGGAGCTGTTTTTT.

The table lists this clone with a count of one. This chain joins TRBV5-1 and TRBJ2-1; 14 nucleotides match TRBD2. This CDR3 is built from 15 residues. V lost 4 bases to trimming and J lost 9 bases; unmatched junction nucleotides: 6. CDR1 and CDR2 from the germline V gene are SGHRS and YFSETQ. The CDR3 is CASSPGGLAGVEQFF. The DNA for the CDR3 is TGCGCCAGCAGCCCGGGGGGACTAGCGGGAGTTGAGCAGTTCTTC. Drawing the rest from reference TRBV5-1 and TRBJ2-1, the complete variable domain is KAGVTQTPRYLIKTRGQQVTLSCSPISGHRSVSWYQQTPGQGLQFLFEYFSETQRNKGNFPGRFSGRQFSNSRSEMNVSTLELGDSALYLCASSPGGLAGVEQFFGPGTRLTVL.

CDR3 sequence reads: CASGHRGEAKNIQYF. The CDR3 DNA reads TGCGCCAGCGGACACAGGGGCGAGGCCAAAAACATTCAGTACTTC. V and J are TRBV4-3 and TRBJ2-4, with 7 bases fitting TRBD1. V shed 8 bases and J 1 base; nucleotides not matched to a gene: 8. This CDR3 is built from 15 residues. Germline V gene lookup returns CDR1 LGHNA and CDR2 YSLEER.

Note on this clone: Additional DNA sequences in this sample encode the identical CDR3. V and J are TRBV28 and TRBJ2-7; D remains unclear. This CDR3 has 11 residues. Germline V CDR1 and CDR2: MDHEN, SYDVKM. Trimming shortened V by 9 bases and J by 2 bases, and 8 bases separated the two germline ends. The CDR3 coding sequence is TGTGCCAGTAGTCCCGCCTACGAGCAGTACTTC. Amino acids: CASSPAYEQYF.

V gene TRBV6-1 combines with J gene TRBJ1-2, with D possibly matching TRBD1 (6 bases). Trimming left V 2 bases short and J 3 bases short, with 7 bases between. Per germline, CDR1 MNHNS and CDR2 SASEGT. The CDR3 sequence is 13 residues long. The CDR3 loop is CASSEWTDYGYTF. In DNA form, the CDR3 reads TGTGCCAGCAGTGAATGGACAGACTATGGCTACACCTTC.

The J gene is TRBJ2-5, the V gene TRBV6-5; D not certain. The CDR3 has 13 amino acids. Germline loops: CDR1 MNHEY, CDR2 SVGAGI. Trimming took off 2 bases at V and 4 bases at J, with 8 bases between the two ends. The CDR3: CASSYARLETQYF. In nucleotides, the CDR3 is TGTGCCAGCAGTTACGCTAGATTAGAGACCCAGTACTTC.

CDR3 nucleotide sequence: TGTGCCAGCAGTCTTCTAGCGGGCAAAGAGACCCAGTACTTC. Translating it yields CASSLLAGKETQYF. V gene TRBV28 combines with J gene TRBJ2-5, with 8 bases fitting TRBD2. CDR1 and CDR2 (germline): MDHEN, SYDVKM. The ends lost 5 bases at V and 3 bases at J; junction bases unmatched: 5. This CDR3 contains 14 residues.

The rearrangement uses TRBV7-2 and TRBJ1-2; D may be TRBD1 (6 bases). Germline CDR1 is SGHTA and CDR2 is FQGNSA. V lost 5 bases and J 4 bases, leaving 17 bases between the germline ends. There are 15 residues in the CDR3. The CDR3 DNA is TGTGCCAGCAGCCAAACAGGGTCCGACTCCTATGGCTACACCTTC. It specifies CASSQTGSDSYGYTF.

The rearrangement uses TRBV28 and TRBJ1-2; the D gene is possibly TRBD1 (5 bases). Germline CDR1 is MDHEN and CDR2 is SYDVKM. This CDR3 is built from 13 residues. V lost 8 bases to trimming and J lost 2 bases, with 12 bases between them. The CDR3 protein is CASEEGSNYGYTF. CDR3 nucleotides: TGTGCCAGCGAGGAGGGGTCGAACTATGGCTACACCTTC.

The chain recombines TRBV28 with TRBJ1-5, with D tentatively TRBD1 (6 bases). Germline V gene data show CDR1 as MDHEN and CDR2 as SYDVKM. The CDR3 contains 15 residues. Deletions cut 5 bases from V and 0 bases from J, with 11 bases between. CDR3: CASSRRGGSNQPQHF. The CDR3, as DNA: TGTGCCAGCAGTAGAAGAGGGGGTAGCAATCAGCCCCAGCATTTT.

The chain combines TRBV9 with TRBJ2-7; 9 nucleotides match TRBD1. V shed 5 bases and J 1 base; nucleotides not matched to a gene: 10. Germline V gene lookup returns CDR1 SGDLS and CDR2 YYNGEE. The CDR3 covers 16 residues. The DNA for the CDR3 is TGTGCCAGCAGTCGGACCTCCGGGACAGGGTCCTACGAGCAGTACTTC. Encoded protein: CASSRTSGTGSYEQYF.

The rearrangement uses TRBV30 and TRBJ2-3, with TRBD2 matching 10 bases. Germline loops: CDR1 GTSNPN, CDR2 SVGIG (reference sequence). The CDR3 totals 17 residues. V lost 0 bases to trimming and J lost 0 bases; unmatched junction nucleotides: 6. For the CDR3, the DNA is TGTGCCTGGAGTGTATTAGCGGGAGGCACTAGCACAGATACGCAGTATTTT. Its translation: CAWSVLAGGTSTDTQYF.

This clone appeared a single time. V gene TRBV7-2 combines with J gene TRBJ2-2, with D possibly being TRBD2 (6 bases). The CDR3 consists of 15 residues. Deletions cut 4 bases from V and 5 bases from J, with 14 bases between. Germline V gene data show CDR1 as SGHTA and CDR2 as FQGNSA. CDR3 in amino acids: CASSSQRARTGELFF. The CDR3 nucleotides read TGTGCCAGCAGCTCCCAGCGGGCCAGAACCGGGGAGCTGTTTTTT.

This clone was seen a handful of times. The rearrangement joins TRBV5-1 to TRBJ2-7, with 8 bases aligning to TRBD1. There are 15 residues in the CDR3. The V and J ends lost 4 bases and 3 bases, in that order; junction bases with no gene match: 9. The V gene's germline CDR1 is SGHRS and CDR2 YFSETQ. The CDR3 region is CASSLRTGLSYEQYF. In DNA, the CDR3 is TGCGCCAGCAGCCTGAGGACAGGGCTTAGCTACGAGCAGTACTTC.

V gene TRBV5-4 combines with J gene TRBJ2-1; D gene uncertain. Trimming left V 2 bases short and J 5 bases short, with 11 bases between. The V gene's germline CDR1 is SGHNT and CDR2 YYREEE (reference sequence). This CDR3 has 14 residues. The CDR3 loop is CASSFATSNNEQFF. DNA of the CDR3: TGTGCCAGCAGCTTCGCTACTTCTAACAATGAGCAGTTCTTC.

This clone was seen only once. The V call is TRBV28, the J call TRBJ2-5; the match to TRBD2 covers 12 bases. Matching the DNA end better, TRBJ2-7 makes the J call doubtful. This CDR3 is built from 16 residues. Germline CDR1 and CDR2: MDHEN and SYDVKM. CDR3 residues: CASRSLTSGSPYEQYF. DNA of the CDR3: TGTGCCAGCAGGTCCCTGACTAGCGGGAGCCCCTACGAGCAGTACTTC.